Sequencing of this TCR beta chain was carried out in a study of CD8 T cells in ankylosing spondylitis. In this sample, this clonotype turned up many times. Its matching antigen is unknown. CDR3 length: 16 amino acids. V gave up 4 bases and J gave up 7 bases; unmatched junction bases: 11. Germline V lookup: CDR1 MGHRA, CDR2 YSYEKL. Scientists made TCR beta libraries using quantitative 5'-RACE with molecular barcodes. Using its own MiXCR run on the 5' RACE reads, TCRdb lists one record per CDR3 protein. The sample holds about 240,000 distinct CDR3 sequences, roughly 25% seen once. Study-level results: Typical of ankylosing spondylitis blood, it appeared, was a TCR beta motif of roughly eight highly homologous variants.

Material for sequencing was blood, either unsorted or a sorted T cell fraction (not recorded which). The origin of this receptor is a male donor with ankylosing spondylitis or in good health (not recorded which). J is TRBJ2-1 and V is TRBV4-1; 9 positions match TRBD1. The CDR3 sequence is CASSLLRDRVVNEQFF. CDR3 nucleotides: TGCGCCAGCAGCCTTCTCAGGGACAGGGTGGTTAATGAGCAGTTCTTC.